Presented here are 8 T cell receptor beta chains from one specimen sequenced in a study of shared clonotypes between healthy human individuals. Here immunoSEQ multiplex PCR was the method, and the copy in TCRdb shows in-frame clones only, minus some. The sample has roughly 1,000,000 clones, around three quarters seen once. Sequences were obtained from memory CD4+ T cells from PBMCs. Subset defined: CD45RA-negative fraction. The receptors derive from a man aged 18 to 30 in good health. Some clones in this sample may be carry-over from other donors' samples.

The table lists this clone with a count of one. The chain joins TRBV10-3 to TRBJ2-1; no clear D. The V gene lost 2 bases and the J gene lost 4 bases, with 6 bases spanning the gap. Germline CDR1 reads ENHRY; CDR2 reads SYGVKD. The length of the CDR3 is 13 residues. CDR3: CAISEPLYNEQFF. The CDR3 DNA follows: TGTGCCATCAGTGAGCCCCTATACAATGAGCAGTTCTTC.

The chain joins TRBV5-1 to TRBJ2-7; TRBD2 agrees at 13 bases. V shed 4 bases, J shed 5 bases, and the junction held 9 bases outside the gene matches. Germline V CDR1 and CDR2: SGHRS, YFSETQ. The CDR3 runs to 16 residues. This CDR3 is CASSGTGLAGANEQYF. The CDR3 nucleotides are TGCGCCAGCAGCGGGACAGGACTAGCGGGAGCTAACGAGCAGTACTTC.

In this sample, this clone turned up once. The same CDR3 can be traced to other DNA sequences in this sample. This chain joins TRBV5-1 and TRBJ2-5, with D unclear. Trimming took off 0 bases at V and 0 bases at J, with 6 bases between the two ends. This CDR3 has 14 amino acids. Germline lookup yields CDR1 SGHRS and CDR2 YFSETQ. The CDR3 region has the DNA TGCGCCAGCAGCTTGGCCGGCTACCAAGAGACCCAGTACTTC. Translating it yields CASSLAGYQETQYF.

The chain has TRBV5-8 and TRBJ1-4; D unresolved. The germline V gene has CDR1 SGHTS and CDR2 YDEGEE. The CDR3 runs to 15 residues. Trimming shortened V by 4 bases and J by 4 bases, and 14 bases separated the two germline ends. CDR3 region: CASSPGRGLNEKLFF. The DNA for the CDR3 is TGTGCCAGCAGCCCAGGCCGGGGTCTTAATGAAAAACTGTTTTTT.

V gene TRBV6-5 combines with J gene TRBJ1-3; no definite D call. V was pared by 6 bases and J by 4 bases, with 7 bases between. The CDR3 consists of 12 residues. The germline V gene encodes CDR1 MNHEY and CDR2 SVGAGI. CDR3 in DNA: TGTGCCAGCAGCCAAGGGGGAAACACCATATATTTT. Amino acid sequence: CASSQGGNTIYF.

This chain joins TRBV6-6 and TRBJ2-7; D is undetermined. The CDR3 runs to 13 residues. The V end lost 2 bases, the J end lost 2 bases, and 7 bases lay between the germline ends. Looked up from germline, CDR1 is MNHNY and CDR2 is SVGAGI (reference sequence). The CDR3 region is CASSYNTAYEQYF. CDR3 nucleotide sequence: TGTGCCAGCAGTTACAACACTGCCTACGAGCAGTACTTC.

The gene calls are TRBV5-8 and TRBJ2-2, with D unclear. The CDR3 runs to 17 residues. V lost 2 bases, J lost 2 bases, and 16 bases lay in between. CDR1 and CDR2 from the germline V gene are SGHTS and YDEGEE. In DNA, the CDR3 is TGTGCCAGCAGCTTATTTTCTGGTAGCTTAAACACCGGGGAGCTGTTTTTT. Protein product: CASSLFSGSLNTGELFF.

The rearrangement uses TRBV4-1 and TRBJ2-5; D unclear. V was pared by 2 bases and J by 3 bases, with 7 bases between. The CDR3 runs to 13 residues. Germline values: CDR1 MGHRA, CDR2 YSYEKL. The CDR3 protein is CASSQFVKETQYF. The CDR3 DNA sequence: TGCGCCAGCAGCCAATTTGTGAAAGAGACCCAGTACTTC.